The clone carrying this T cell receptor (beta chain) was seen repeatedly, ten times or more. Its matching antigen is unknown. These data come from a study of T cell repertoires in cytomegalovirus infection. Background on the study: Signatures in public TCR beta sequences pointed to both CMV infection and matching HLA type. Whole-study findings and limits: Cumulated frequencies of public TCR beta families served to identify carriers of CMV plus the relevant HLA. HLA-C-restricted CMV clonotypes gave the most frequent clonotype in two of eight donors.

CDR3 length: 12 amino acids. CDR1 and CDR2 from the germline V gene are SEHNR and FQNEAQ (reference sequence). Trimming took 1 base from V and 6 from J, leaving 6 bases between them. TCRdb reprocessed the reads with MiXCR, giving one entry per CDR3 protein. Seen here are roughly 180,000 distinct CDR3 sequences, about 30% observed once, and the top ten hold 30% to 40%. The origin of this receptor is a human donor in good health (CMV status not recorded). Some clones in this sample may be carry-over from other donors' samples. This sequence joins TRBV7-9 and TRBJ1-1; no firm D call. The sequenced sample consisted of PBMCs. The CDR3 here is CASSLEYSEAFF. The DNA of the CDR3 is TGTGCCAGCAGCTTAGAGTACTCTGAAGCTTTCTTT.